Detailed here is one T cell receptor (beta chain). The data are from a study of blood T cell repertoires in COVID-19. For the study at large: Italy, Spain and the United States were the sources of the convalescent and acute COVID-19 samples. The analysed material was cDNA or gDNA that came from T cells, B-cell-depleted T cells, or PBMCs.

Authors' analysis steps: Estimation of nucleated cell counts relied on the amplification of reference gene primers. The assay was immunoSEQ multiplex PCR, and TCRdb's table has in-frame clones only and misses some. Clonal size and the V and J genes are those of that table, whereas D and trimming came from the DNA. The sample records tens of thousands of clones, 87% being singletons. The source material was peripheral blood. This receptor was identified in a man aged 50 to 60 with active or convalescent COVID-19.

CDR3 nucleotides: TGTGCCAGCAGTTACTCGAGGAACACTGAAGCTTTCTTT. It yields the protein CASSYSRNTEAFF. The chain has TRBV6-5 and TRBJ1-1; no reliable D call. The CDR3 is 13 residues long. Germline V gene data show CDR1 as MNHEY and CDR2 as SVGAGI. Trimming removed 0 bases at V and 1 base at J, with 3 bases between.